This T cell receptor beta chain was identified in a study of regulatory dendritic cells for organ transplantation (dated by TCRdb to about 2017). Some background on the complete study: TCRbeta repertoires were sequenced from sorted naive and memory CD4+ and CD8+ T cells before and after allostimulation with regulatory or mature dendritic cells.

About this clone itself: Its recognized antigen is unknown. No clone much larger than this one lies a single base away; base qualities are absent.

Germline trimming: 3 bases from V, 3 bases from J; junction bases outside gene matches: 3. CDR1 and CDR2 were assigned from the germline V gene as SQVTM and ANQGSEA. Measured from the cysteine to the phenylalanine, the CDR3 is 14 residues long. Only the CDR3 DNA is retained, 42 bases long and in frame from the first base. Naive T cells were sorted as CD45RA+ and memory T cells as CD45RO+ CD4+ or CD8+ cells by FACS. The T cells used for TCR sequencing were obtained from two healthy control subjects. Sorted T cell subsets that were not stimulated were used as baseline controls for the mixed lymphocyte reactions. Genomic DNA was extracted with the Qiagen DNeasy Blood & Tissue Kit. Study-wide findings and limitations: Only a couple of subjects were sequenced, and the authors noted considerable between-individual heterogeneity in the alloreactive memory CD8+ T cell pool. Repertoires were highly diverse in naive CD4+ and CD8+ T cells, less diverse in memory cells, and most oligoclonal in memory CD8+ cells. Allostimulation expanded memory CD8+ clones in both subjects, but regulatory dendritic cells appeared to induce more limited expansion than mature dendritic cells. Among the resting subsets, memory CD8+ T cells contained the most alloreactive TCR clonotypes.

Multiplexed two-step PCR with Vbeta-specific forward primers and Jbeta-specific reverse primers was used to amplify TCRbeta CDR3 regions. The TCRbeta libraries were sequenced on an Illumina instrument via the immunoSEQ service. The original pipeline was this. IMGT annotation was used to assign V, D and J genes, and synthetic CDR3 analogues were used to correct the counts for multiplex PCR bias. The immunoSEQ Analyzer calculated repertoire clonality as one minus the normalized Shannon entropy. Fisher's exact test with Benjamini-Hochberg false discovery rate control was used to define clonal expansion, with two-tailed P<0.01. TCRdb retrieved this table from immuneACCESS and kept in-frame rearrangements only. Not all clones are present; in checked studies, unresolved V genes account for under half, and no reason is known for the remainder. The V and J calls and clone size were taken over from that table, and D and trimming were inferred from the DNA. Across this sample there are about 28,000 clones, with 82% seen only once. The ten largest clones take up over 0.35% of the sample.

The sample was naive CD8+ T cells from blood. Per the publication, the cell subset or site label means: CD45RA+ naive T cells. This receptor was identified in a human donor in good health. The chain uses TRBV29-1 and TRBJ2-2; the junction holds 8 bases that match TRBD1. The CDR3 is CSVENRGDTGELFF. The DNA sequence follows: TGCAGCGTTGAGAACAGGGGGGACACCGGGGAGCTGTTTTTT.